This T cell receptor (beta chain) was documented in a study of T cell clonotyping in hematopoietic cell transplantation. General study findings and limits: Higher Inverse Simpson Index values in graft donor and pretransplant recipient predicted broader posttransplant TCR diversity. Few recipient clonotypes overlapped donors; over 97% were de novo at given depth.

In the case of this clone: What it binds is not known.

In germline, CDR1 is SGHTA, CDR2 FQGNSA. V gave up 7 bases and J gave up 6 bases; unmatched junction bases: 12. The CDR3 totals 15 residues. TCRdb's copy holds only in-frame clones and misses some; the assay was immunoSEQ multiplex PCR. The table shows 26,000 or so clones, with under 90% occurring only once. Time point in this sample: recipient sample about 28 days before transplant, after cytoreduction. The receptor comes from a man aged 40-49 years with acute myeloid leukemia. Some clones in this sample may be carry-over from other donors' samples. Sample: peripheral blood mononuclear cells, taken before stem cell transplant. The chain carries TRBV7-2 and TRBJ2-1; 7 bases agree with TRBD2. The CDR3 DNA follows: TGTGCCAGCACCCCGGGTGCGGGAGAGTTCAATGAGCAGTTCTTC. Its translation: CASTPGAGEFNEQFF.